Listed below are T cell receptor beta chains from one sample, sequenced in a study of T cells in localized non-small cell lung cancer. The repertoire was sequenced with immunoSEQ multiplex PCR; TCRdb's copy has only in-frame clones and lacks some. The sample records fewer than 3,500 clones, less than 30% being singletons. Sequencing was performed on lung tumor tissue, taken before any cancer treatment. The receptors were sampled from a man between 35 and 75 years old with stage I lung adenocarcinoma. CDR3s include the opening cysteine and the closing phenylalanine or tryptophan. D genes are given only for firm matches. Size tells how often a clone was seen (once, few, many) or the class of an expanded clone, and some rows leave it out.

CDR3 DNA: TGCGCCAGCAGCTACTATACAGGGAAAGAGACTGAAGCTTTCTTT; CDR3 protein: CASSYYTGKETEAFF; V gene: TRBV5-1; D gene: NA; clone size: NA; J gene: TRBJ1-1
CDR3 DNA: TGTGCCAGTAGCAATCGACAGGGTTTAAAGGAAAAACTGTTTTTT; CDR3 protein: CASSNRQGLKEKLFF; V gene: TRBV19; D gene: TRBD1; clone size: NA; J gene: TRBJ1-4
CDR3 DNA: TGTGCCAGCAGCGTAGCAGTGGCCGGGGAGCTGTTTTTT; CDR3 protein: CASSVAVAGELFF; V gene: TRBV9; D gene: NA; clone size: medium-sized; J gene: TRBJ2-2
CDR3 DNA: TGTGCCTTCCGCCGGAGCCCCACCACCGGGGAGCTGTTTTTT; CDR3 protein: CAFRRSPTTGELFF; V gene: TRBV12-2; D gene: NA; clone size: few; J gene: TRBJ2-2
CDR3 DNA: TGTGCCAGCAGCCCTGGTTGGGACAGGGGGCCCAATGAGCAGTTCTTC; CDR3 protein: CASSPGWDRGPNEQFF; V gene: TRBV11-3; D gene: TRBD1; clone size: few; J gene: TRBJ2-1
CDR3 DNA: TGTGCCAGCAACGGGGGGGGACAGAGCAATCAGCCCCAGCATTTT; CDR3 protein: CASNGGGQSNQPQHF; V gene: TRBV6-8; D gene: TRBD1; clone size: few; J gene: TRBJ1-5
CDR3 DNA: TGTGCCAGCTCACCCCTTGAGGATACGCAGTATTTT; CDR3 protein: CASSPLEDTQYF; V gene: TRBV18; D gene: NA; clone size: NA; J gene: TRBJ2-3
CDR3 DNA: TGCGCCAGCAGCTTGGGAGCTAGCGGTAGCACAGATACGCAGTATTTT; CDR3 protein: CASSLGASGSTDTQYF; V gene: TRBV5-1; D gene: TRBD2; clone size: NA; J gene: TRBJ2-3
CDR3 DNA: TGTGCCAGCAGCTTAGGCCTCGGGACCAGATCGACCCTAGAGCAGTACTTC; CDR3 protein: CASSLGLGTRSTLEQYF; V gene: TRBV9; D gene: NA; clone size: NA; J gene: TRBJ2-7
CDR3 DNA: TGCGCCAGCAGCTTCCGCCGGGACATCGGGCTGGGGAATGAGCAGTTCTTC; CDR3 protein: CASSFRRDIGLGNEQFF; V gene: TRBV4-1; D gene: NA; clone size: few; J gene: TRBJ2-1
CDR3 DNA: TGTGCCAGCAGTTACGGGGGGGAGGTCTATTGGCCCCAGCATTTT; CDR3 protein: CASSYGGEVYWPQHF; V gene: TRBV6-8; D gene: NA; clone size: NA; J gene: TRBJ1-5
CDR3 DNA: TGTGCCAGCTCACCAGACAGGGGGCATGGCTACACCTTC; CDR3 protein: CASSPDRGHGYTF; V gene: TRBV18; D gene: TRBD1; clone size: NA; J gene: TRBJ1-2
CDR3 DNA: TGCAGCGGGAGACAGGGGGCGAGCACCGGGGAGCTGTTTTTT; CDR3 protein: CSGRQGASTGELFF; V gene: TRBV29-1; D gene: TRBD1; clone size: NA; J gene: TRBJ2-2
CDR3 DNA: TGTGCCTGGAGCTGGGGTGGAGTTTCCTACGAGCAGTACTTC; CDR3 protein: CAWSWGGVSYEQYF; V gene: TRBV30; D gene: NA; clone size: few; J gene: TRBJ2-7
CDR3 DNA: TGTGCCAGCAGTGGGGTGGGGCGGCTCACTGAAGCTTTCTTT; CDR3 protein: CASSGVGRLTEAFF; V gene: TRBV6-8; D gene: NA; clone size: few; J gene: TRBJ1-1
CDR3 DNA: TGTGCCAGCAGCTCCTTTGGCATGCGGGACAATGAGCAGTTCTTC; CDR3 protein: CASSSFGMRDNEQFF; V gene: TRBV11-3; D gene: NA; clone size: NA; J gene: TRBJ2-1
CDR3 DNA: TGCGCCAGCAGCTTAGAGACTCCTAACTATGGCTACACCTTC; CDR3 protein: CASSLETPNYGYTF; V gene: TRBV5-1; D gene: NA; clone size: few; J gene: TRBJ1-2
CDR3 DNA: TGCGCCAGCAGCCCGGCCAGTCCTGGATCTAACTATGGCTACACCTTC; CDR3 protein: CASSPASPGSNYGYTF; V gene: TRBV5-1; D gene: NA; clone size: NA; J gene: TRBJ1-2
CDR3 DNA: TGTGCCAGCAGCCAAAGGGCGGGCAGAGCCACTGAAGCTTTCTTT; CDR3 protein: CASSQRAGRATEAFF; V gene: TRBV11-3; D gene: NA; clone size: medium-sized; J gene: TRBJ1-1
CDR3 DNA: TGTGCCAGCAGCTTAGTAGGGTCGGGCAATGAGCAGTTCTTC; CDR3 protein: CASSLVGSGNEQFF; V gene: TRBV11-3; D gene: NA; clone size: NA; J gene: TRBJ2-1
CDR3 DNA: TGTGCCATCAGCGATGCTCGAGCAGAGGTGGCCTACGAGCAGTACTTC; CDR3 protein: CAISDARAEVAYEQYF; V gene: TRBV10-3; D gene: NA; clone size: few; J gene: TRBJ2-7
CDR3 DNA: TGTGCCAGCTCCCCGCGGGGGGAAGGGGGGACCGGGGAGCTGTTTTTT; CDR3 protein: CASSPRGEGGTGELFF; V gene: TRBV6-8; D gene: TRBD2; clone size: few; J gene: TRBJ2-2
CDR3 DNA: TGTGCCAGCAGCTTAAAACCGGCAGGGAATGGGGGCAACTATGGCTACACCTTC; CDR3 protein: CASSLKPAGNGGNYGYTF; V gene: TRBV11-3; D gene: NA; clone size: NA; J gene: TRBJ1-2
CDR3 DNA: TGCGCCAGCGGAGGTCGACAGGGGGGATTCTATGGCTACACCTTC; CDR3 protein: CASGGRQGGFYGYTF; V gene: TRBV4-1; D gene: TRBD1; clone size: few; J gene: TRBJ1-2
CDR3 DNA: TGTGCCAGCAGTGACTCTTCGAACACTGAAGCTTTCTTT; CDR3 protein: CASSDSSNTEAFF; V gene: TRBV6-8; D gene: NA; clone size: few; J gene: TRBJ1-1